Listed below are T cell receptor beta chains from one sample, sequenced in a study of shared clonotypes between healthy human individuals. The data were produced by immunoSEQ multiplex PCR, yet TCRdb's version contains in-frame clones alone and is incomplete. The table shows 500,000 or so clones, with approximately 95% occurring only once. Specimen: naive CD4+ T cells sorted from blood. All receptors derive from a woman younger than 45 in good health. Each CDR3 is given with its conserved first and last residue. A D gene is named only where the DNA matches it firmly. Expanded clones are given a class, and other clones once, few, many or no size at all.

- - TRBJ2-7 TRBV28 TGTGCCAGCAGTCGAAGGAGCGAGCAGTACTTC CASSRRSEQYF
- - TRBJ1-4 TRBV11-2 TGTGCCAGCAGCTTAGCGAGGACCGGGAGGGAAAAACTGTTTTTT CASSLARTGREKLFF
- TRBD1 TRBJ1-1 TRBV28 TGTGCCAGCAGTCGAACAGGGGGCGCGTTGATAGCTTTCTTT CASSRTGGALIAFF
- - TRBJ1-3 TRBV27 TGTGCCAGCAGTTTCCGGGGGACTGGAAACACCATATATTTT CASSFRGTGNTIYF
- - TRBJ1-3 TRBV7-2 TGTGCCAGCAGCTTAGTTCGGTTCTCTGGAAACACCATATATTTT CASSLVRFSGNTIYF
- - TRBJ2-2 TRBV6-6 TGTGCCAGCAGTTTCTCGAGATTTTCCGGGGAGCTGTTTTTT CASSFSRFSGELFF
few TRBD2 TRBJ2-7 TRBV2 TGTGCCAGCACTAGCGGCGCGAGCTCCTACGAGCAGTACTTC CASTSGASSYEQYF
- - TRBJ2-3 TRBV7-2 TGTGCCAGCAGGACGGGGACGGTAGATACGCAGTATTTT CASRTGTVDTQYF
- - TRBJ1-2 TRBV2 TGTGCCAGCAGCGAGACAGAGAATTATGGCTACACCTTC CASSETENYGYTF
- - TRBJ2-5 TRBV5-1 TGCGCCAGCAGCTTCGGACAGACTCAAGAGACCCAGTACTTC CASSFGQTQETQYF
- TRBD2 TRBJ2-1 TRBV7-2 TGTGCCAGCAGCTTAGCCGGCGCACTAGCGGACAGCTCCTACAATGAGCAGTTCTTC CASSLAGALADSSYNEQFF
- TRBD1 TRBJ1-2 TRBV10-3 TGTGCCACCAAGGGACAGGGGCAGGACGGCTACACCTTC CATKGQGQDGYTF
- TRBD1 TRBJ1-1 TRBV29-1 TGCAGCGTCCGGACAGGGGACGAGAACACTGAAGCTTTCTTT CSVRTGDENTEAFF
- - TRBJ1-1 TRBV6-5 TGTGCCAGCAGCTCCCCACGGGGGGGGAACACTGAAGCTTTCTTT CASSSPRGGNTEAFF
- - TRBJ2-7 TRBV11-2 TGTGCCAGCAGCTTATGGCTGTACGAGCAGTACTTC CASSLWLYEQYF
few - TRBJ1-1 TRBV12-5 TGTGCTAGTGGGGCAGGGGAAACTGAAGCTTTCTTT CASGAGETEAFF
- - TRBJ2-5 TRBV29-1 TGCAGCGTTGACAAAGGAAACCAAGAGACCCAGTACTTC CSVDKGNQETQYF
- - TRBJ2-3 TRBV28 TGTGCCAGCTCCCCTTGGGGGGATCGTAAAGATACGCAGTATTTT CASSPWGDRKDTQYF
- - TRBJ2-7 TRBV5-1 TGCGCCAGCAGGGGGGAACAGGACTCCTACGAGCAGTACTTC CASRGEQDSYEQYF
once TRBD2 TRBJ2-7 TRBV10-3 TGTGCCATCAGGGGACTAGGGAGCTCCTACGAGCAGTACTTC CAIRGLGSSYEQYF
- - TRBJ1-4 TRBV19 TGTGCCAGTAGTATCGACAGGAATAATGAAAAACTGTTTTTT CASSIDRNNEKLFF
- TRBD1 TRBJ2-2 TRBV11-3 TGTGCCAGCAGCTTAGATGGGACAGGGGGCTCCGGGGAGCTGTTTTTT CASSLDGTGGSGELFF
- - TRBJ2-7 TRBV5-8 TGTGCCAGCAGCTTGGGTGGGCCGGGCGAGCAGTACTTC CASSLGGPGEQYF
- - TRBJ2-7 TRBV5-5 TGTGCCAGCAGCCTCGGGTCAGGCCCAAACCGCCTCGAGCAGTACTTC CASSLGSGPNRLEQYF
- TRBD2 TRBJ2-1 TRBV18 TGTGCCAGCTCAGACTATAGCGGGAACTATGAGCAGTTCTTC CASSDYSGNYEQFF
- TRBD2 TRBJ2-7 TRBV7-2 TGTGCCAGCAGCTGGACTAGGGCCTACGAGCAGTACTTC CASSWTRAYEQYF
once TRBD2 TRBJ2-7 TRBV28 TGTGCCAGCAGCAGACTAGCGGGAAGGTACGAGCAGTACTTC CASSRLAGRYEQYF
- TRBD1 TRBJ2-7 TRBV7-8 TGTGCCAGCAGCTTATACAGGGGCGGCGAGCAGTACTTC CASSLYRGGEQYF
- - TRBJ2-3 TRBV28 TGTGCCAGCAGTTTGAGTCTTATAGATACGCAGTATTTT CASSLSLIDTQYF
- - TRBJ2-5 TRBV5-4 TGTGCCAGCAGTCCCCCTAGCCGGGGCGAGACCCAGTACTTC CASSPPSRGETQYF
- TRBD1 TRBJ2-7 TRBV28 TGTGCCAGCAGTCTAAGGACAGGTAGATTCGGCGAGCAGTACTTC CASSLRTGRFGEQYF
- - TRBJ1-2 TRBV6-5 TGTGCCAGCAGTTACTCAGGGGGTGGCTACACCTTC CASSYSGGGYTF
- TRBD2 TRBJ2-7 TRBV5-1 TGCGCCAGCAGCTTCGGCTCGGGACTAACCTACGAGCAGTACTTC CASSFGSGLTYEQYF